This T cell receptor (beta chain) derives from a study of blood T cell repertoires in COVID-19. The wider study: COVID-19 samples, acute and convalescent, were from the United States, Italy and Spain. Sources were T cells, B-cell-depleted T cells, or PBMCs; the material itself was cDNA or gDNA.

How the authors handled the data: Researchers report that nucleated cell counts were estimated from reference gene primer amplification. The data were produced by immunoSEQ multiplex PCR, yet TCRdb's version contains in-frame clones alone and is incomplete. The V and J calls and clone size were taken over from that table, and D and trimming were inferred from the DNA. This sample has roughly 30,000 clones, with roughly four fifths found just once. V gave up 5 bases and J gave up 8 bases; unmatched junction bases: 8. This CDR3 has 15 residues. CDR1 is KGHSH, CDR2 LQKENI, per germline. The chain is built from TRBV18 and TRBJ1-4; 10 bases agree with TRBD1. Sequenced input: peripheral blood. This receptor was identified in an elderly woman with acute or convalescent COVID-19. The CDR3 bases are TGTGCCAGCTCAAGAGTGACAGGGGGCAGAGAAAAACTGTTTTTT. It specifies CASSRVTGGREKLFF. The full variable domain, in which reference TRBV18 and TRBJ1-4 provide the parts outside the CDR3, is NAGVMQNPRHLVRRRGQEARLRCSPMKGHSHVYWYRQLPEEGLKFMVYLQKENIIDESGMPKERFSAEFPKEGPSILRIQQVVRGDSAAYFCASSRVTGGREKLFFGSGTQLSVL.